Below, 19 T cell receptor beta chains from the same sample are listed, as sequenced in a study of tumor-infiltrating lymphocytes in primary liver carcinoma. Co-extraction yielded RNA and DNA from roughly 21-30 mg of unsorted bulk tissue. From around 500 ng of total RNA, TCR beta-specific cDNA was reverse-transcribed using a constant-region primer. It was through three nested multiplex PCR rounds of slightly modified ARM-PCR that TCR beta libraries arose. The opening two PCR rounds, 10 cycles each, paired TRBV1-TRBV30 forward primers with a C-beta reverse primer. From the multiplex PCR reads, TCRdb called clonotypes with MiXCR, one entry per CDR3 protein. The data show about 78,000 distinct CDR3 sequences, 55% to 75% seen once. Sequenced sample: liver tumor tissue from sampling region 4. Subset meaning: tumor region T4, right-lateral pole. These receptors originate from a man aged 35 to 55 with primary liver carcinoma and hepatitis B virus infection.

This clonotype was seen only a few times. A much more abundant neighbour one base away suggests this may be a read error. CDR3 region: CASSGGTGYRHSYELYF. CDR3 sequence (DNA): TGTGCCAGCAGCGGGGGGACAGGGTACCGACACTCCTACGAGCTGTACTTC. This rearrangement joins TRBV7-9 to TRBJ2-7, with 9 bases fitting TRBD1. The CDR3 runs to 17 residues. The germline gives CDR1 SEHNR, CDR2 FQNEAQ (reference sequence).

In its sample, this clonotype was seen many times. V and J are TRBV2 and TRBJ1-6; D is unclear. The germline CDR1 and CDR2 sequences are SNHLY and FYNNEI. Trimming shortened V by 8 bases and J by 7 bases, and 12 bases separated the two germline ends. The CDR3 sequence is 13 residues long. CDR3 loop: CASEETPNSPLHF. CDR3 nucleotides: TGTGCCAGCGAGGAAACCCCCAATTCACCCCTCCACTTT. Variable domain in full (rest from reference TRBV2 and TRBJ1-6): EPEVTQTPSHQVTQMGQEVILRCVPISNHLYFYWYRQILGQKVEFLVSFYNNEISEKSEIFDDQFSVERPDGSNFTLKIRSTKLEDSAMYFCASEETPNSPLHFGNGTRLTVT.

In this sample, this clonotype turned up many times. The J gene is TRBJ1-2, the V gene TRBV5-5; perhaps TRBD1 as D (6 bases). V shed 1 base and J shed 2 bases, with 12 bases lying between them. CDR3 size: 15 residues. Looked up from germline, CDR1 is SGHKS and CDR2 is YYEKEE (reference sequence). For the CDR3, the DNA is TGTGCCAGCAGCTTGTATGGCAGGGGAAACTATGGCTACACCTTC. Its translation: CASSLYGRGNYGYTF.

There are a few counts of this clonotype. A read error may produce the germline difference seen at one junction end. The rearrangement links TRBV11-2 to TRBJ2-5; a possible D gene is TRBD1 (6 bases). Germline CDR1 SGHAT, CDR2 FQNNGV. CDR3 length: 15 residues. CDR3 coding DNA: TGTGCTAGCAGTCGAAGGCCAGGGGCCGAGGAGACCCAGTACTTC. This codes for CASSRRPGAEETQYF.

Comment on this clonotype: Its ends do not fully match the called genes, so a read error is possible. This chain joins TRBV4-2 and TRBJ1-1; D remains unclear. Germline V gives CDR1 LGHNA, CDR2 YNFKEQ. This CDR3 region has 16 residues. DNA of the CDR3: TGTGCCAGGAGCCAAGAAAGGACCCGGGCCAACACTGAAGCTCTCTTT. Its translation is CARSQERTRANTEALF.

With respect to this clonotype: Here the CDR3 omits its conserved ending phenylalanine or tryptophan, so a read error is the likely source. The chain combines TRBV6-5 with TRBJ2-7, with 14 bases aligning to TRBD2. The CDR3 consists of 17 residues. With 5 bases clipped from V and 7 bases from J, the junction kept 13 bases outside the gene matches. Germline CDR1 and CDR2: MNHEY and SVGAGI. The CDR3 loop reads CASSASGLAGVLGEQYI. In DNA form, the CDR3 reads TGTGCCAGCAGTGCTTCGGGACTAGCGGGAGTTCTGGGAGAGCAGTACATC.

This clonotype was counted at least ten times. The rearrangement uses TRBV20-1 and TRBJ2-5, with TRBD2 as a possible D gene (5 bases). CDR3 length: 12 amino acids. V shed 6 bases and J shed 4 bases, with 12 bases lying between them. In germline, CDR1 is DFQATT, CDR2 SNEGSKA (reference sequence). This CDR3 reads CSASRAGETQYF. The CDR3 DNA follows: TGCAGTGCCTCAAGGGCGGGAGAGACCCAGTACTTC.

Comment on this clonotype: The germline gene is not matched at one end of the junction; a read error may be the cause. This chain uses TRBV11-2 with TRBJ2-2; 12 positions match TRBD2. CDR1 is SGHAT, CDR2 FQNNGV, per germline. The CDR3 contains 19 residues. The CDR3 sequence is CASSPGGGLAGINTREPFF. For the CDR3, the DNA is TGTGCCAGCAGCCCGGGAGGGGGACTAGCGGGTATTAACACCCGGGAGCCGTTTTTT.

The chain joins TRBV28 to TRBJ2-7; no clear D. The germline CDR1 and CDR2 sequences are MDHEN and SYDVKM. The CDR3 has 15 amino acids. Trimming shortened V by 1 base and J by 1 base, and 11 bases separated the two germline ends. The chain's CDR3 is CASSLFMYRSYEQYF. The CDR3 DNA sequence: TGTGCCAGCAGTTTATTCATGTACAGATCCTACGAGCAGTACTTC.

This clonotype was detected ten times or more. The rearrangement links TRBV6-6 to TRBJ1-1; D gene unclear. Trimming stripped 2 bases from V and 2 bases from J, with 12 bases between. This CDR3 is 15 amino acids long. The germline V gene has CDR1 MNHNY and CDR2 SVGAGI (reference sequence). The CDR3 loop is CASSYGSAVNTEAFF. Written as DNA, the CDR3 is TGTGCCAGCAGTTACGGGTCTGCCGTCAACACTGAAGCTTTCTTT.

As concerns this clonotype: At one end, the junction sequence differs from germline, possibly due to a read error. The chain carries TRBV19 and TRBJ2-2; D is possibly TRBD1 (6 bases). The CDR3 covers 17 residues. Germline assignment: CDR1 LNHDA and CDR2 SQIVND (reference sequence). CDR3 DNA: TGTGCCAGTAGCGCTTTGGACCCAACTGGGGACACCGGGGAGCTGTGTTTT. Translation gives CASSALDPTGDTGELCF.

The J gene is TRBJ2-1, the V gene TRBV11-2; possibly TRBD1 or TRBD2 for D (5 bases each). The germline V gene has CDR1 SGHAT and CDR2 FQNNGV. CDR3 size: 15 residues. V was trimmed by 10 bases and J by 8 bases, leaving 24 bases between them. CDR3 protein: CANVLGDLQGHEQFF. The DNA of the CDR3 is TGTGCCAATGTACTAGGGGACCTCCAGGGACATGAGCAGTTCTTC.

As concerns this clonotype: A read error may account for a junction end that differs from germline. The rearrangement joins TRBV5-1 to TRBJ2-2; no firm D call. The CDR3 loop spans 16 amino acids. Germline V gene sequence: CDR1 SGHRS, CDR2 YFSETQ. CDR3 region: CASSLAERTDTGELFF. The CDR3 DNA is TGTGCCAGCAGCTTGGCCGAGCGAACGGACACCGGGGAGCTGTTTTTT. Together with reference TRBV5-1 and TRBJ2-2, the CDR3 gives the full variable domain: KAGVTQTPRYLIKTRGQQVTLSCSPISGHRSVSWYQQTPGQGLQFLFEYFSETQRNKGNFPGRFSGRQFSNSRSEMNVSTLELGDSALYLCASSLAERTDTGELFFGEGSRLTVL.

Remarks on this clonotype: A read error may produce the germline difference seen at one junction end. This chain uses TRBV6-1 with TRBJ2-1; maybe TRBD2 (6 bases). CDR3 size: 15 residues. Germline-derived CDR1 and CDR2 are MNHNS and SASEGT. The CDR3 is CASSDGTHAYNGQFF. Here the CDR3 DNA reads TGTGCCAGCAGTGACGGGACTCATGCCTACAATGGGCAGTTCTTC.

A remark on this clonotype: One end of the junction varies from germline; a read error may be responsible. The CDR3 DNA reads TGTGCCAGCAGTTACCGTAGTACGAAAGTGACCCAATACTTC. Translating it yields CASSYRSTKVTQYF. This chain joins TRBV6-5 and TRBJ2-5; no clear D gene. Germline values: CDR1 MNHEY, CDR2 SVGAGI. The CDR3 runs 14 residues.

CDR3 nucleotides: TGTGCCAGCAGGTTGGCCAGTGGGGGCGTTTATAGCAATCAGCCCCAGCATTTT. Residues: CASRLASGGVYSNQPQHF. J is TRBJ1-5 and V is TRBV6-5, with D tentatively TRBD1 (6 bases). The V end was cut by 6 bases, the J end by 0 bases, with 21 bases between. The CDR3 runs to 18 residues. Germline V gives CDR1 MNHEY, CDR2 SVGAGI.

This chain uses TRBV11-2 with TRBJ2-7; TRBD2 aligns across 13 bases. J lost 2 bases, V lost 2 bases, and 12 bases had no gene match. The CDR3 covers 19 residues. Germline V gene data show CDR1 as SGHAT and CDR2 as FQNNGV. This chain's CDR3 is CASSLTTSGRAEPPYEQYF. In DNA form, the CDR3 reads TGTGCCAGCAGCTTAACTACTAGCGGGAGGGCCGAGCCTCCCTACGAGCAGTACTTC.

This clonotype was seen only a few times. This clone may be a read error of a much larger clone one base away. The chain combines TRBV5-4 with TRBJ2-6, with D perhaps assigned TRBD1 or TRBD2 (5 bases each). The CDR3 extends over 15 amino acids. V was trimmed by 4 bases and J by 0 bases, leaving 8 bases between them. Germline loops: CDR1 SGHNT, CDR2 YYREEE (reference sequence). CDR3 region: CASSRDDSGANVLTF. The DNA of the CDR3 is TGTGCCAGCAGCAGGGACGACTCTGGGGCCAACGTCCTGACTTTC. Based on the CDR3 plus reference TRBV5-4 and TRBJ2-6, the full variable domain is ETGVTQSPTHLIKTRGQQVTLRCSSQSGHNTVSWYQQALGQGPQFIFQYYREEENGRGNFPPRFSGLQFPNYSSELNVNALELDDSALYLCASSRDDSGANVLTFGAGSRLTVL.

As for this clonotype: The germline gene is not matched at one end of the junction; a read error may be the cause. The chain uses TRBV5-1 and TRBJ2-3; 9 bases match TRBD1. CDR3 length: 15 residues. The germline CDR1 and CDR2 sequences are SGHRS and YFSETQ. CDR3: CTSSAGQGTTDTQYF. As DNA, the CDR3 is TGCACCAGCAGCGCCGGACAGGGGACCACAGATACGCAGTATTTT. Together with reference TRBV5-1 and TRBJ2-3, the CDR3 gives the full variable domain: KAGVTQTPRYLIKTRGQQVTLSCSPISGHRSVSWYQQTPGQGLQFLFEYFSETQRNKGNFPGRFSGRQFSNSRSEMNVSTLELGDSALYLCTSSAGQGTTDTQYFGPGTRLTVL.